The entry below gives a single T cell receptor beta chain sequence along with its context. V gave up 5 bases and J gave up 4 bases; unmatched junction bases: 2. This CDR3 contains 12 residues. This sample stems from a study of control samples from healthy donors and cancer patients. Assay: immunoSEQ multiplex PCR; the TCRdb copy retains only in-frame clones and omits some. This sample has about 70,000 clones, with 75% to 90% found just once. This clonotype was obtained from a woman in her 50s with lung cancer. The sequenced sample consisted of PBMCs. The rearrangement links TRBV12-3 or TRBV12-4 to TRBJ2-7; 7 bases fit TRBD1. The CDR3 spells CASSPRGYEQYF. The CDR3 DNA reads TGTGCCAGCAGTCCCAGGGGGTACGAGCAGTACTTC.